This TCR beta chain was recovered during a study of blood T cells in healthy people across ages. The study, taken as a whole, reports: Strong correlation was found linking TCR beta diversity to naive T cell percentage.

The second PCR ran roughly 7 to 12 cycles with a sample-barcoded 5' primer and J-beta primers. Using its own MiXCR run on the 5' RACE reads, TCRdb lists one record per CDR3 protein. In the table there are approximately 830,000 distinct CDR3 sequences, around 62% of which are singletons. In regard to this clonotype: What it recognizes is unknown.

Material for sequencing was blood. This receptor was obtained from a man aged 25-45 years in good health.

CDR3 sequence: CASSPVALGSEAFF. The CDR3 nucleotides read TGTGCCAGCAGCCCCGTCGCTTTGGGGTCTGAAGCTTTCTTT. This chain joins TRBV12-3 or TRBV12-4 and TRBJ1-1; D ambiguous. This CDR3 region has 14 residues. Deletions cut 6 bases from V and 6 bases from J, with 17 bases between.